One T cell receptor (beta chain) is described in this entry. Its specificity is unknown. Both 60 Vbeta primers and 13 Jbeta primers went into the PCR. TCRdb's table, derived via immunoSEQ multiplex PCR, lists solely in-frame clones and lacks some. The sample has roughly 50,000 clones, more than 70% seen once. This sample was included in a study of cytomegalovirus exposure and HLA in healthy donors. Overall study context: Genotyping showed approximately 81% of about 370 donors falling in the Caucasian-associated ancestry cluster. Study-wide results and caveats: One cluster of highly shared sequence variants probably arose as a sequencing artifact. Most TCR sequences were rare, but some public TCRs occurred in many donors.

Germline CDR1 SGDLS, CDR2 YYNGEE. The CDR3 spans 15 residues. The V and J ends lost 0 bases and 3 bases, in that order; junction bases with no gene match: 5. The sample taken for sequencing was PBMCs. This chain joins TRBV9 and TRBJ2-7, with 8 bases lining up with TRBD2. The source is a man aged 30 to 45 in good health and CMV-seropositive. The CDR3 here is CASSVGSGEFYEQYF. The CDR3 DNA follows: TGTGCCAGCAGCGTAGGTAGCGGGGAATTCTACGAGCAGTACTTC.